This TCR beta chain was recorded in a study of T-cell memory formation after mild COVID-19. Study overall: TCR clustering was largely donor specific. General study points: Clones that got smaller from day 15 to 85 had even CD4/CD8, while clones growing later tipped toward CD4+. Those CD4+ clones that contracted were mainly in CM and EM (CD8+ ones in EMRA).

Trimming removed 3 bases from V and 0 bases from J, with 15 bases in between. CDR3 length: 16 amino acids. CDR1 is SGHTS, CDR2 YDEGEE, per germline. Points on this clonotype: No antigen is known for it. This CDR3 fails to terminate in the conserved phenylalanine or tryptophan, so it likely reflects a read error.

5'RACE primed at constant segments yielded TCR alpha and TCR beta cDNA libraries bearing sample barcodes and UMIs. TCRdb fed the 5' RACE reads into MiXCR, producing one record per CDR3 protein. The sample includes 210,000 or so distinct CDR3 sequences, approximately 20% of them seen just once. The chain is built from TRBV5-8 and TRBJ1-2; the D is unclear. Sequencing was carried out using PBMCs or a T cell subset sorted from them (not recorded which). The TCR was taken from an adult woman who had mild COVID-19 (a few samples of this study predate the infection). Cell type and time point are not known. CDR3 sequence reads: CASSWLPGGANYGYTL. In nucleotides, the CDR3 is TGTGCCAGCAGCTGGCTGCCGGGAGGCGCTAACTATGGCTACACCTTA.